This T cell receptor (beta chain) was found in a study of shared clonotypes between healthy human individuals. Trimming left V 0 bases short and J 2 bases short, with 11 bases between. Germline CDR1 reads SGHKS; CDR2 reads YYEKEE (reference sequence). The length of the CDR3 is 15 residues. As regards this clone: Its antigen is unknown.

An even split of each subset's genomic DNA across several immunoSEQ plates was performed. Sorted-subset replicate PCRs used around 220 ng DNA, about 30,000 T cell genomes. The repertoire was sequenced with immunoSEQ multiplex PCR; TCRdb's copy has only in-frame clones and lacks some. The sample records around 720,000 clones, about 80% being singletons. Study-wide results and caveats: How much donors shared clonotypes was expected to be affected by sequencing depth.

Donors comprised only Caucasian adults living in Nashville, Tennessee. The chain couples TRBV5-5 to TRBJ1-2; D possibly corresponds to TRBD1 (5 bases). This sequence originates from a woman in her thirties in good health. Input material: memory CD4+ T cells sorted from blood. The sample's subset: CD45RA-negative fraction. CDR3 amino acids: CASSLVGQENYGYTF. CDR3 in DNA: TGTGCCAGCAGCTTGGTGGGGCAGGAGAACTATGGCTACACCTTC.